One and the same sample provided the 15 T cell receptor beta chains below, sequenced in a study of shared clonotypes between healthy human individuals. Clones were read by immunoSEQ multiplex PCR, and TCRdb kept only the in-frame ones, dropping some. The table lists approximately 2,000,000 clones, just over 90% of them singletons. Selected positively for CCR7 and CD45RO-negative, naive CD8 cells excluded terminally differentiated effector memory CD45RA+ cells. Material: naive CD8+ T cells from PBMCs. The source is a young man in good health. Some clones in this sample may be carry-over from other donors' samples.

The chain carries TRBV10-3 and TRBJ2-2; TRBD1 matches 8 bases. The CDR3 consists of 17 residues. Germline trimming cut 5 bases from V and 4 bases from J; bases unmatched to any gene: 12. Germline-derived CDR1 and CDR2 are ENHRY and SYGVKD. CDR3 amino acids: CAISTLGDRGSTGELFF. The CDR3 coding sequence is TGTGCCATCAGTACCCTTGGTGACAGGGGTTCCACCGGGGAGCTGTTTTTT.

Points on this clone: Other DNA sequences in the same sample also yield this CDR3. The gene calls are TRBV7-9 and TRBJ2-1, with D possibly matching TRBD1 (6 bases). The V and J ends lost 3 bases and 6 bases respectively, with 12 bases between them. The CDR3 runs to 14 residues. Germline CDR1 and CDR2: SEHNR and FQNEAQ (reference sequence). CDR3 in DNA: TGTGCCAGCAGCTTCGGGTCGACAGGCAATGAGCAGTTCTTC. Residues: CASSFGSTGNEQFF.

The chain couples TRBV27 to TRBJ2-1; 12 nucleotides align to TRBD2. The V gene's germline CDR1 is MNHEY and CDR2 SMNVEV (reference sequence). The CDR3 is 18 amino acids. The V gene end was trimmed by 3 bases and the J gene end by 7 bases; junction bases not matched to a gene: 13. The CDR3 loop reads CASSLPSTSGRLGNEQFF. CDR3 DNA sequence: TGTGCCAGCAGTTTGCCTTCGACTAGCGGGAGACTAGGGAATGAGCAGTTCTTC.

This chain connects TRBV10-2 to TRBJ2-7, with D uncertain. V lost 3 bases and J lost 4, with 10 bases in between. The CDR3 is 13 residues long. Germline CDR1 and CDR2: WSHSY and SAAADI. The CDR3 DNA reads as TGCGCCAGCAGTGACGCTAGTAGGTACGAGCAGTACTTC. As protein: CASSDASRYEQYF.

The gene calls are TRBV7-2 and TRBJ2-2; TRBD2 aligns across 11 bases. V lost 5 bases and J lost 6; bases outside the gene matches: 11. Looked up from germline, CDR1 is SGHTA and CDR2 is FQGNSA. The CDR3 has 17 amino acids. Written as DNA, the CDR3 is TGTGCCAGCAGCGCCCAGGCTAGCGGGAGGTGGGCCGGGGAGCTGTTTTTT. Translating gives CASSAQASGRWAGELFF.

Only a few counts were recorded for this clone. The chain is built from TRBV19 and TRBJ1-1; D not certain. V was clipped by 3 bases and J by 5 bases, with 10 bases between them. The CDR3 loop spans 13 amino acids. The V gene's germline CDR1 is LNHDA and CDR2 SQIVND (reference sequence). The CDR3 DNA reads as TGTGCCAGTAGTATTTACGGTTGGACTGAAGCTTTCTTT. Translation: CASSIYGWTEAFF.

This sequence joins TRBV29-1 and TRBJ2-1; 9 bases match TRBD2. This CDR3 is 16 amino acids long. Losses at the gene ends were 1 base for V and 6 bases for J; bases not matched to a gene: 10. Germline loops: CDR1 SQVTM, CDR2 ANQGSEA. CDR3 nucleotide sequence: TGCAGCGTTGAAGGCTCTCGGCTAGCGGGAAGCAATGAGCAGTTCTTC. The encoded protein is CSVEGSRLAGSNEQFF.

This sequence joins TRBV7-6 and TRBJ2-2, with D hard to call. The CDR3 totals 13 residues. With 5 bases removed from V and 5 bases from J, the gap between germline ends came to 9 bases. CDR1 and CDR2 (germline): SGHVS, FNYEAQ. The CDR3 loop is CASSHLMTGELFF. The CDR3 nucleotides read TGTGCCAGCAGCCACTTGATGACCGGGGAGCTGTTTTTT.

The chain is built from TRBV6-5 and TRBJ2-1; D might be TRBD1 (6 bases). In germline, CDR1 is MNHEY, CDR2 SVGAGI. The CDR3 consists of 15 residues. V dropped 4 bases and J dropped 3 bases, with 13 bases sitting between them. CDR3 nucleotide sequence: TGTGCCAGCAGTTGGGGTGAGGGGGACTACAATGAGCAGTTCTTC. This codes for CASSWGEGDYNEQFF.

The chain carries TRBV28 and TRBJ2-2, with D tentatively TRBD1 (6 bases). In germline, CDR1 is MDHEN, CDR2 SYDVKM. This CDR3 spans 15 amino acids. V shed 8 bases and J shed 0 bases, with 13 bases lying between them. The DNA for the CDR3 is TGTGCCAGCGGGTGGGGGCTAGCGAACACCGGGGAGCTGTTTTTT. Translating gives CASGWGLANTGELFF.

On this clone: Because it lacks the conserved phenylalanine or tryptophan at the end, this CDR3 is likely a read error. The DNA is left out, because the CDR3 cannot be placed on it with certainty; the CDR3 is given as TCRdb lists it. The gene calls are TRBV11-2 and TRBJ1-1. Germline V lookup: CDR1 SGHAT, CDR2 FQNNGV. The CDR3 spans 11 residues, counting both ends. The CDR3 sequence is CASSLGTKDTL.

V gene TRBV6-6 combines with J gene TRBJ1-4; D gene unclear. The germline V gene encodes CDR1 MNHNY and CDR2 SVGAGI (reference sequence). Trimming stripped 4 bases from V and 6 bases from J, with 9 bases between. This CDR3 contains 13 residues. DNA for the CDR3: TGTGCCAGCAGTTGGAGGGCGGATGAAAAACTGTTTTTT. Translating it yields CASSWRADEKLFF.

Worth noting for this clone: The sample carries other DNA sequences with the same CDR3. The V call is TRBV7-9, the J call TRBJ2-1; 9 positions match TRBD1. The V gene's germline CDR1 is SEHNR and CDR2 FQNEAQ (reference sequence). The V and J ends lost 1 base and 4 bases, in that order; junction bases with no gene match: 2. The CDR3 sequence is 15 residues long. DNA for the CDR3: TGTGCCAGCAGCTTAGGAGGGACAGGGTACAATGAGCAGTTCTTC. Its translation is CASSLGGTGYNEQFF.

The chain has TRBV28 and TRBJ1-4; no reliable D call. This CDR3 is built from 16 residues. The germline V gene encodes CDR1 MDHEN and CDR2 SYDVKM. V gave up 5 bases and J gave up 4 bases, with 17 bases separating them. The DNA of the CDR3 is TGTGCCAGCAGTGGGTTGACGGCGTTTCATAATGAAAAACTGTTTTTT. The encoded protein is CASSGLTAFHNEKLFF.

On this clone itself: Other DNA sequences in this specimen translate into the identical CDR3. V is TRBV6-5 and J is TRBJ1-1; tentatively, D is TRBD1 (5 bases). The V and J ends lost 2 bases and 0 bases respectively, with 10 bases between them. There are 15 residues in the CDR3. Germline CDR1 is MNHEY and CDR2 is SVGAGI. Here the CDR3 DNA reads TGTGCCAGCAGTTACAGTAGGGGTCTGAACACTGAAGCTTTCTTT. Its protein product is CASSYSRGLNTEAFF.